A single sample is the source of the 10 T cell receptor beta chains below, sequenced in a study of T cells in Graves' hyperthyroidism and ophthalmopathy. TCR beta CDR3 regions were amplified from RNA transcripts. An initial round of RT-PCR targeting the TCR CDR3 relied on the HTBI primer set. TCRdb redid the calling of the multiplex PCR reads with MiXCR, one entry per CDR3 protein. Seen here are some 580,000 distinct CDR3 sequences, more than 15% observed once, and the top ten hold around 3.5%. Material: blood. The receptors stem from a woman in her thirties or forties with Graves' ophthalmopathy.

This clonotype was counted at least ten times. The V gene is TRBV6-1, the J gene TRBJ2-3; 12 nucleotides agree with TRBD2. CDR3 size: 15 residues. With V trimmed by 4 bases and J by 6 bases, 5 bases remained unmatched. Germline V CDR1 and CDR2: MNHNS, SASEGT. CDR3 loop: CASSGLAGVGDTQYF. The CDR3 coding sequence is TGTGCCAGCAGTGGACTAGCGGGAGTAGGGGATACGCAGTATTTT.

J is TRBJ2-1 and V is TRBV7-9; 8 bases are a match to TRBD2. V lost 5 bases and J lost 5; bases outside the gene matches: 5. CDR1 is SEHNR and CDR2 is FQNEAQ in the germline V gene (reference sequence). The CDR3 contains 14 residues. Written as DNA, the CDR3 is TGTGCCAGCAGCCGACTAGCGCCCAACAATGAGCAGTTCTTC. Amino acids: CASSRLAPNNEQFF. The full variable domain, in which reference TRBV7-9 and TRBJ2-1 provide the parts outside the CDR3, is DTGVSQNPRHKITKRGQNVTFRCDPISEHNRLYWYRQTLGQGPEFLTYFQNEAQLEKSRLLSDRFSAERPKGSFSTLEIQRTEQGDSAMYLCASSRLAPNNEQFFGPGTRLTVL.

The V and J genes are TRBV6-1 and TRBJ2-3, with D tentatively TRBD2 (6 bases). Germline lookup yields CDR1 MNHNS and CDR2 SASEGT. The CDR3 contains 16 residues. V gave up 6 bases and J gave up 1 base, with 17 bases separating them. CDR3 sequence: CASRSLLSGGTDTQYF. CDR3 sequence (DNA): TGTGCCAGCAGGTCCCTACTCTCGGGGGGCACAGATACGCAGTATTTT.

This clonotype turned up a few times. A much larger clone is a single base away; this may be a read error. CDR3 sequence: CVSSRTVQETQYF. CDR3 sequence (DNA): TGTGTCAGCTCAAGAACAGTGCAAGAGACCCAGTACTTC. The V call is TRBV18, the J call TRBJ2-5; D uncertain. The germline V gene encodes CDR1 KGHSH and CDR2 LQKENI. This CDR3 region has 13 residues.

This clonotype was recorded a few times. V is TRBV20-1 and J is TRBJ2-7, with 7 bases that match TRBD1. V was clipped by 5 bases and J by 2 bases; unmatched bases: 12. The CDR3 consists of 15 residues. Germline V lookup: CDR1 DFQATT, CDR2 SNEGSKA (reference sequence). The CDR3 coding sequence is TGCAGTGCTCAACGACAGGGACCGTACCCCTACGAGCAGTACTTC. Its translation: CSAQRQGPYPYEQYF.

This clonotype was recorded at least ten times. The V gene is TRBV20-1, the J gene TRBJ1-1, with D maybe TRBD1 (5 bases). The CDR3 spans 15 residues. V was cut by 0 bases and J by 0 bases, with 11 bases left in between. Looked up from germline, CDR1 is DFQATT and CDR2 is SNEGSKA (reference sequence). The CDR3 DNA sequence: TGCAGTGCTAGAGATTCGGGGGGTTTGAACACTGAAGCTTTCTTT. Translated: CSARDSGGLNTEAFF.

Here the CDR3 DNA reads TGTGCCAGCACATCCTCGGTCTCCTACAATGAGCAGTTCTTC. Translated, it gives CASTSSVSYNEQFF. The chain couples TRBV11-2 to TRBJ2-1; D not resolved. This CDR3 has 14 residues. Trimming removed 7 bases from V and 0 bases from J, with 10 bases in between. The germline V gene has CDR1 SGHAT and CDR2 FQNNGV.

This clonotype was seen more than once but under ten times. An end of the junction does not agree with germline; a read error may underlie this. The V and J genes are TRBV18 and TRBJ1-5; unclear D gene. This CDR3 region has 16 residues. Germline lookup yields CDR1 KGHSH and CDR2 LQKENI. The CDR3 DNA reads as TGTGCCAGCTCACCACAGGGCGGTCTGAGCAGTCAGCCCCAGCATTTT. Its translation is CASSPQGGLSSQPQHF.

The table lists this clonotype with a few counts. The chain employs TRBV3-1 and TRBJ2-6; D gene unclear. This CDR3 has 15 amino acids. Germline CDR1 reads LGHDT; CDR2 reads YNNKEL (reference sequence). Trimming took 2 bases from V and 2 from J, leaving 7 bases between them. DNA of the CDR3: TGTGCCAGCAGCCAATATGAGCCTGGGGCCAACGTCCTGACTTTC. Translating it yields CASSQYEPGANVLTF.

CDR3 protein: CASRPLAGGETDTQYF. Here the CDR3 DNA reads TGCGCCAGCAGGCCACTAGCGGGGGGAGAAACAGATACGCAGTATTTT. The chain combines TRBV4-1 with TRBJ2-3, with 12 bases lining up with TRBD2. The ends lost 6 bases at V and 3 bases at J; junction bases unmatched: 7. Per the germline V gene, CDR1 is MGHRA and CDR2 is YSYEKL. The CDR3 contains 16 residues.